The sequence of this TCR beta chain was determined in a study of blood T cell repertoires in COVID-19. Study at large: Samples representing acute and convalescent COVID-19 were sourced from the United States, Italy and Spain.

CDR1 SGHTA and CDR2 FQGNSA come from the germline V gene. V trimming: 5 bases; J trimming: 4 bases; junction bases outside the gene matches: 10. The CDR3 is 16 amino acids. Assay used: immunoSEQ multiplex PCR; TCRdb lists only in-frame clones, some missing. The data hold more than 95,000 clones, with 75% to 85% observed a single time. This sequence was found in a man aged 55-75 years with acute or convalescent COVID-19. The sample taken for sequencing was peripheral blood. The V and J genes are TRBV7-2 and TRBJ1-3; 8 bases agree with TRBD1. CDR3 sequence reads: CASSPSRTGNGNTIYF. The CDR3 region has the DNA TGTGCCAGCAGCCCCTCGAGGACAGGGAACGGAAACACCATATATTTT.